Below, one T cell receptor (beta chain) is given with its context. What it binds is not known. The V gene lost 2 bases and the J gene lost 4 bases, with 17 bases spanning the gap. From germline, CDR1 is MNHEY and CDR2 SVGAGI. This CDR3 contains 16 residues. PCR primers comprised 60 Vbeta and 13 Jbeta primers. TCRdb's table, derived via immunoSEQ multiplex PCR, lists solely in-frame clones and lacks some. The repertoire holds fewer than 150,000 clones, with 70% to 75% as singletons. The sample is drawn from a study of cytomegalovirus exposure and HLA in healthy donors. Study background: Unique TCR beta sequences numbering some 110 million came from around 180 million T cells in an earlier analysis. Whole-study results and caveats: For most TCR beta V segments, an earlier analysis put the productive rate at about 90% or about 30% of the time.

What was sequenced was PBMCs. The rearrangement uses TRBV6-5 and TRBJ1-1, with D possibly TRBD1 on 6 matching bases. This clonotype was sampled from a woman in her twenties or thirties in good health and CMV-seronegative. CDR3 nucleotides: TGTGCCAGCAGTTACGGGCAGGGGATGTTCGGCACTGAAGCTTTCTTT. It yields the protein CASSYGQGMFGTEAFF.